This T cell receptor beta chain was identified in a study of Ad26.COV2.S vaccination and SARS-CoV-2 variants. Overall study: Sample donor was a member of the COV1001 Ad26.COV2.S trial arm. Intramuscular Ad26.COV2.S doses were given once or twice, 56 days apart.

Treatment indicated: some 20 received Ad26.COV2.S at low or high dose, single or two shots; several received placebo; per-sample allocation not given. Collection of samples fell on day 63 after the first vaccine or placebo injection. Ad26.COV2.S expressed prefusion-stabilized spike from the original Wuhan strain. Concerning this clone: The target antigen is unknown.

The CDR3 contains 16 residues. V shed 2 bases and J shed 3 bases, with 16 bases lying between them. Germline CDR1 MNHEY, CDR2 SMNVEV (reference sequence). Regarding the study as a whole: Substantial breadth was reportedly displayed by spike-specific CD8+ and CD4+ T cell responses after vaccination.

Sequencing was performed with immunoSEQ multiplex PCR; in TCRdb, only in-frame clones are kept and a portion is missing. Of some 480,000 clones in the sample, around 90% were seen once. The sample here was peripheral blood, taken in a trial of Ad26.COV2.S vaccine versus placebo. The rearrangement joins TRBV27 to TRBJ1-2; D possibly corresponds to TRBD1 (6 bases). This sequence was found in a person aged 18-65 years who received the Ad26.COV2.S COVID-19 vaccine or a placebo. The CDR3 loop reads CASSLDYRASHYGYTF. Here the CDR3 DNA reads TGTGCCAGCAGTTTAGATTACAGGGCTTCGCACTATGGCTACACCTTC.